This TCR beta chain stems from a study of shared clonotypes between healthy human individuals. Terminally differentiated effector memory CD45RA+ cells were excluded by CCR7 positive selection of CD45RO-negative cells. Everyone who donated was a Caucasian adult who lived in Nashville, Tennessee. Some clones are missing from TCRdb's copy, which holds only in-frame ones; the method was immunoSEQ multiplex PCR. The table includes about 2 million clones, about 95% detected once. Trimming took 7 bases from V and 2 from J, leaving 10 bases between them. Germline CDR1 and CDR2: LNHNV and YYDKDF (reference sequence). CDR3 size: 13 residues.

The rearrangement links TRBV15 to TRBJ2-3, with D unresolved. The origin of this receptor is a man younger than 35 in good health. The sequencing sample was made of naive CD8+ T cells sorted from blood. CDR3 sequence (DNA): TGTGCCACCAACCCGACGGACACAGATACGCAGTATTTT. Translating it yields CATNPTDTDTQYF.